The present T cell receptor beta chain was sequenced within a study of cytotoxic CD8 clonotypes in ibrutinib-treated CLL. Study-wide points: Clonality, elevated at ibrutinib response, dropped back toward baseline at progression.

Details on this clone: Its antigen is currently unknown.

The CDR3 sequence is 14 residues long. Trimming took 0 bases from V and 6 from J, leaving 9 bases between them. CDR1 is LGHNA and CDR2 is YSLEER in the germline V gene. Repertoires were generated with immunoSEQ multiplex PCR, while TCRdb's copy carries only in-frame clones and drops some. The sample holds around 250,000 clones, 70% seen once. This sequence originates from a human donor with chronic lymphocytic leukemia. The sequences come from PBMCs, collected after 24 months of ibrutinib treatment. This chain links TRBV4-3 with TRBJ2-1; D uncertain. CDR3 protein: CASSQDSLLNEQFF. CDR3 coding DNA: TGCGCCAGCAGCCAAGACTCGCTGCTCAATGAGCAGTTCTTC.